This T cell receptor beta chain derives from a study of T cell responses to AZD1222 COVID-19 vaccine. Here immunoSEQ multiplex PCR was the method, and the copy in TCRdb shows in-frame clones only, minus some. The sample includes 80,000 to 100,000 clones, about 86% seen only once; the top ten take about 6%. Second-dose timings of about 4 or about 12 weeks were pooled. Broader study findings: Baseline testing showed seropositivity in only six or seven AZD1222 recipients. Two AZD1222 doses significantly raised spike-specific TCR breadth and depth over controls. The donor cohort was predominantly white British with a female majority, and clonal diversity may have been underestimated.

A word on this clone: Its antigen is still unknown.

The starting material was peripheral blood, obtained 28 days after the second AZD1222 dose. This sequence was found in an adult who received the AZD1222 COVID-19 vaccine.

The CDR3 region has the DNA TGCGCCAGCAGCTCCCCAGAAGGGGCAGGGTTTAACAATCAGCCCCAGCATTTT. Translated, it gives CASSSPEGAGFNNQPQHF. This chain connects TRBV5-1 to TRBJ1-5, with a tentative D call TRBD1 (5 bases). There are 18 residues in the CDR3. V gave up 3 bases and J gave up 3 bases, with 22 bases separating them. Germline V gene lookup returns CDR1 SGHRS and CDR2 YFSETQ.